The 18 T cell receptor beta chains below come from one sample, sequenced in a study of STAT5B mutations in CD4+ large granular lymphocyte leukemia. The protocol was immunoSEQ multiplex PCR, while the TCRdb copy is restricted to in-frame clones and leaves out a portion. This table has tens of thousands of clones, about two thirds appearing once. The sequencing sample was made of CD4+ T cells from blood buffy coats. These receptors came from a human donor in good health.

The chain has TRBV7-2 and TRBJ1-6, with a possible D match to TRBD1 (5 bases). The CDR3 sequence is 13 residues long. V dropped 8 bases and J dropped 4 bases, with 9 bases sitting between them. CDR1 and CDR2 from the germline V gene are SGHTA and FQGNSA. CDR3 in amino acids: CASRAGYNSPLHF. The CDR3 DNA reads TGTGCCAGCCGGGCAGGGTATAATTCACCCCTCCACTTT.

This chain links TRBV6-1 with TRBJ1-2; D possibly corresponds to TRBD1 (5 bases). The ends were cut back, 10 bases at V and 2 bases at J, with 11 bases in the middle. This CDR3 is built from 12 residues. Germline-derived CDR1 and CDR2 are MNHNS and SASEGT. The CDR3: CATWDGNYGYTF. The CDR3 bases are TGTGCCACCTGGGACGGGAACTATGGCTACACCTTC.

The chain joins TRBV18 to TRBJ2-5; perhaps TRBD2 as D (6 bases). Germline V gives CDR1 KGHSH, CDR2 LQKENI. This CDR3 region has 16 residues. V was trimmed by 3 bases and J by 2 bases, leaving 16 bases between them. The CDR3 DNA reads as TGTGCCAGCTCACCCCTACGGGGGAAAGGGCAAGAGACCCAGTACTTC. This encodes CASSPLRGKGQETQYF.

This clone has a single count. The CDR3 protein is CASSYSRDAYEQYF. The DNA of the CDR3 is TGTGCCAGCAGTTACAGTAGGGACGCCTACGAGCAGTACTTC. This rearrangement joins TRBV6-5 to TRBJ2-7; D tentatively reads TRBD1 or TRBD2 (5 bases each). The CDR3 length is 14 residues. The V gene's germline CDR1 is MNHEY and CDR2 SVGAGI. Trimming cost V 2 bases and J 2 bases, with 10 bases left between them.

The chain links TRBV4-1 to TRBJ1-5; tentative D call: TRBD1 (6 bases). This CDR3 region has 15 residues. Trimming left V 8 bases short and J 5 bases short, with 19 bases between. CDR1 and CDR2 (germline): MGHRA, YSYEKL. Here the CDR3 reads CASRGATTLDQPQHF. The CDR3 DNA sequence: TGCGCCAGCCGGGGGGCAACCACCCTCGATCAGCCCCAGCATTTT.

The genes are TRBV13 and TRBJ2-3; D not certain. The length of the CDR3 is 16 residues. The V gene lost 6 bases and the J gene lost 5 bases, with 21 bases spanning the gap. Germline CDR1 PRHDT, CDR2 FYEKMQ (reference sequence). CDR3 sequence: CASSLRMSDWGDTQYF. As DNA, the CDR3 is TGTGCCAGCAGTTTAAGGATGTCGGATTGGGGAGATACGCAGTATTTT.

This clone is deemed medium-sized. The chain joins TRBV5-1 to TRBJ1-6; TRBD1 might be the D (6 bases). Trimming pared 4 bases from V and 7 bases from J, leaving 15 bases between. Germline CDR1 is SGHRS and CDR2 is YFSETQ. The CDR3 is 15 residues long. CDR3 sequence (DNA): TGCGCCAGCAGCACCGCAGGGGTGTACAATTCACCCCTCCACTTT. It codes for CASSTAGVYNSPLHF.

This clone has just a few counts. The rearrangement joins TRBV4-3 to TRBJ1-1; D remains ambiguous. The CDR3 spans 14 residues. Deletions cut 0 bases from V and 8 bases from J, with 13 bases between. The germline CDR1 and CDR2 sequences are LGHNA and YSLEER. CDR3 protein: CASSQDLVRREAFF. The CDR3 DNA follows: TGCGCCAGCAGCCAAGATCTAGTCAGGCGCGAAGCTTTCTTT.

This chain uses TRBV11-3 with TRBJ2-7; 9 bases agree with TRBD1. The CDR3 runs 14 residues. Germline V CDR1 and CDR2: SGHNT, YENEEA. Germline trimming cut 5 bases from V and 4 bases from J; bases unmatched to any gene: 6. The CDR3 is CASSPRDRVYEQYF. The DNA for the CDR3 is TGTGCCAGCAGCCCCCGGGACAGGGTTTACGAGCAGTACTTC.

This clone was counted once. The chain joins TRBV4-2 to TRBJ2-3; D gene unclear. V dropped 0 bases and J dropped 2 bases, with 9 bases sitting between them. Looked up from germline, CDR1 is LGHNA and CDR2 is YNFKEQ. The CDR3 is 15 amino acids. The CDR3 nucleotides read TGTGCCAGCAGCCAAGATGGTAAATCCACAGATACGCAGTATTTT. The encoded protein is CASSQDGKSTDTQYF.

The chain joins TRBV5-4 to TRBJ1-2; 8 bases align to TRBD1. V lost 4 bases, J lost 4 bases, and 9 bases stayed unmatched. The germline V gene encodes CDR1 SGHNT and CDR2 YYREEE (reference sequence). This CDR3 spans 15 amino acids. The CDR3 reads CASSLPDRGTYGYTF. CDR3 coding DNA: TGTGCCAGCAGCCTGCCCGACAGGGGAACCTATGGCTACACCTTC. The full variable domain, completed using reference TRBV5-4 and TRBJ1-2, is ETGVTQSPTHLIKTRGQQVTLRCSSQSGHNTVSWYQQALGQGPQFIFQYYREEENGRGNFPPRFSGLQFPNYSSELNVNALELDDSALYLCASSLPDRGTYGYTFGSGTRLTVV.

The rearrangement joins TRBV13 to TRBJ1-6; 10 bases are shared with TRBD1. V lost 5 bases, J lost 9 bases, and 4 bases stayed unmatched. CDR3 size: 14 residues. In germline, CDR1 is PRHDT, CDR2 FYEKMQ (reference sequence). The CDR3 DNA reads TGTGCCAGCAGCGCCGACAGGGGGCTTTCACCCCTCCACTTT. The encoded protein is CASSADRGLSPLHF.

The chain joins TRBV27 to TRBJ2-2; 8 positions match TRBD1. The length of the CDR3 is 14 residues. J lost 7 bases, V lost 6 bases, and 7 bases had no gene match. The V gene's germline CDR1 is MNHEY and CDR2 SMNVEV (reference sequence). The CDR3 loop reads CASSRRGLGGELFF. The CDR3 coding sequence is TGTGCCAGCAGCCGCAGGGGGCTTGGCGGGGAGCTGTTTTTT.

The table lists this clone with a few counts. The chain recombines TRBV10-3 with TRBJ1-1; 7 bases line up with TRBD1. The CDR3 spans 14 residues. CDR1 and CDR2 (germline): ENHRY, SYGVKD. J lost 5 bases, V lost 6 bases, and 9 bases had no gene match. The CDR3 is CAIRPDRAGTEAFF. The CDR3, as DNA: TGTGCCATCAGACCTGACAGGGCTGGGACTGAAGCTTTCTTT.

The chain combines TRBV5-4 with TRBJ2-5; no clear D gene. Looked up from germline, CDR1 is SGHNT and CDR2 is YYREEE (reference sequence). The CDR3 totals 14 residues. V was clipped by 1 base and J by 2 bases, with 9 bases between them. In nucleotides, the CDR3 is TGTGCCAGCAGCTTGATCTTTGAGCAAGAGACCCAGTACTTC. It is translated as CASSLIFEQETQYF.

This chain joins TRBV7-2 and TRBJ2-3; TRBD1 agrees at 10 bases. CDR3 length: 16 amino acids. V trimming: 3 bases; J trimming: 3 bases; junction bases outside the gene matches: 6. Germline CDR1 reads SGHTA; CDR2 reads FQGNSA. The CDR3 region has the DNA TGTGCCAGCAGCTTCGACAGGGGGCGATTAACAGATACGCAGTATTTT. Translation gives CASSFDRGRLTDTQYF.

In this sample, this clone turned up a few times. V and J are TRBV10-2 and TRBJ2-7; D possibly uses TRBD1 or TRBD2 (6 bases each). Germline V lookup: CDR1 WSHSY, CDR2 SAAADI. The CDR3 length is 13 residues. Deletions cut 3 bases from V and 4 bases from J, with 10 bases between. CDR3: CASSEGGRYEQYF. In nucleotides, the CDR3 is TGCGCCAGCAGTGAAGGGGGGCGATACGAGCAGTACTTC.

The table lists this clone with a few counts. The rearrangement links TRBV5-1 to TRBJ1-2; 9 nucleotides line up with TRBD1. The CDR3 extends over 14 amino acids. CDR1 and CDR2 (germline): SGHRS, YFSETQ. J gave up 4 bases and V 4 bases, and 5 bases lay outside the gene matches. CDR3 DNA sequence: TGCGCCAGCAGCCCGGACAGGGGCCCCTATGGCTACACCTTC. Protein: CASSPDRGPYGYTF.